The 28 T cell receptor beta chains listed next were all sequenced from one sample in a study of T-cell reconstitution after alpha-beta-depleted transplantation in children. TCRbeta library construction was performed incorporating unique molecular identifiers. In TCRdb, the PCR reads were re-called with MiXCR into one record per CDR3 protein. The data contain around 6,500 distinct CDR3 sequences, about 10% of them singletons. The specimen comprised PBMCs, mostly from graft donor cells, sampled 180 days after TCRalphabeta/CD19-depleted stem cell transplant. These receptors all stem from a child younger than two who had a stem cell transplant for acute myeloid leukemia, so the T cells may come from the graft donor.

The gene calls are TRBV12-3 or TRBV12-4 and TRBJ1-2; D call uncertain. The V gene lost 2 bases and the J gene lost 8 bases, with 18 bases spanning the gap. The CDR3 has 15 residues. The CDR3 is CASSLSGPGSRGYTF. CDR3 coding DNA: TGTGCCAGCAGTTTATCTGGGCCAGGTTCGAGAGGCTACACCTTC.

This clonotype was found many times. CDR3 nucleotides: TGCAGTGCTAGAGACCCTCGGTTAGGCAATCAGCCCCAGCATTTT. As protein: CSARDPRLGNQPQHF. V and J are TRBV20-1 and TRBJ1-5, with no clear D. V was trimmed by 0 bases and J by 2 bases, leaving 11 bases between them. The CDR3 is made up of 15 amino acids. Germline-derived CDR1 and CDR2 are DFQATT and SNEGSKA (reference sequence).

This clonotype was seen repeatedly, ten times or more. V gene TRBV18 combines with J gene TRBJ1-1; D is unresolved. The CDR3 has 14 residues. V shed 1 base and J shed 3 bases, with 9 bases lying between them. Per germline, CDR1 KGHSH and CDR2 LQKENI. CDR3 loop: CASSPLLKDTEAFF. The CDR3 DNA is TGTGCCAGCTCACCACTACTAAAGGACACTGAAGCTTTCTTT.

This clonotype has a count of ten or more. This chain joins TRBV19 and TRBJ2-5; 9 positions agree with TRBD1. The CDR3 has 16 amino acids. With V trimmed by 5 bases and J by 2 bases, 9 bases remained unmatched. Germline V lookup: CDR1 LNHDA, CDR2 SQIVND (reference sequence). The chain's CDR3 is CASSPWTGESQETQYF. The CDR3 nucleotides read TGTGCCAGTAGTCCCTGGACAGGGGAATCGCAAGAGACCCAGTACTTC. Supplemented by reference TRBV19 and TRBJ2-5, the full variable domain reads DGGITQSPKYLFRKEGQNVTLSCEQNLNHDAMYWYRQDPGQGLRLIYYSQIVNDFQKGDIAEGYSVSREKKESFPLTVTSAQKNPTAFYLCASSPWTGESQETQYFGPGTRLLVL.

This clonotype was counted at least ten times. The chain uses TRBV7-2 and TRBJ2-5; D may be TRBD1 (6 bases). Trimming took 1 base from V and 5 from J, leaving 11 bases between them. Germline CDR1 SGHTA, CDR2 FQGNSA. This CDR3 spans 14 amino acids. The CDR3 protein is CASSLGSRGETQYF. As DNA, the CDR3 is TGTGCCAGCAGCTTAGGGTCCAGGGGTGAGACCCAGTACTTC.

This clonotype is large in the sample. V gene TRBV7-2 combines with J gene TRBJ2-7; 16 nucleotides agree with TRBD2. Germline V gene sequence: CDR1 SGHTA, CDR2 FQGNSA. The CDR3 spans 16 residues. V shed 8 bases and J 3 bases; nucleotides not matched to a gene: 7. As DNA, the CDR3 is TGTGCCAGCCAGGGACTAGCGGGAGGGCCCGGCTACGAGCAGTACTTC. It specifies CASQGLAGGPGYEQYF.

This clonotype was counted at least ten times. V gene TRBV11-2 combines with J gene TRBJ2-7; 7 positions agree with TRBD1. J was trimmed by 2 bases and V by 5 bases; bases with no gene match: 12. This CDR3 is built from 16 residues. Per germline, CDR1 SGHAT and CDR2 FQNNGV. CDR3 amino acids: CASSPKHRDSTYEQYF. Written as DNA, the CDR3 is TGTGCCAGCAGCCCCAAACACCGGGACAGTACCTACGAGCAGTACTTC.

In its sample, this clonotype ranks as medium-sized. The chain is built from TRBV28 and TRBJ1-4, with TRBD1 as a possible D gene (5 bases). Germline V gene sequence: CDR1 MDHEN, CDR2 SYDVKM. The CDR3 is 11 amino acids. DNA for the CDR3: TGTGGAACGGGGGGTTTTGAAAAACTGTTTTTT. Its translation is CGTGGFEKLFF.

This clonotype was detected ten times or more. The CDR3 DNA reads as TGTGCCAGCAGCGTAGCAACTAGCGGGAGGGGTGACAATGAGCAGTTCTTC. This encodes CASSVATSGRGDNEQFF. This sequence joins TRBV9 and TRBJ2-1; 13 bases are shared with TRBD2. This CDR3 has 17 amino acids. Per germline, CDR1 SGDLS and CDR2 YYNGEE. Germline trimming cut 0 bases from V and 5 bases from J; bases unmatched to any gene: 5.

This clonotype is termed medium-sized (0.01 to 0.1%). The chain carries TRBV5-1 and TRBJ2-7, with D perhaps matching TRBD1 (5 bases). CDR1 and CDR2 (germline): SGHRS, YFSETQ. The CDR3 has 14 amino acids. V was clipped by 7 bases and J by 0 bases, with 14 bases between them. Written as DNA, the CDR3 is TGCGCCAGCCAGACGACAGAGAGCTCCTACGAGCAGTACTTC. It is translated as CASQTTESSYEQYF.

This clonotype came up once. The chain combines TRBV15 with TRBJ1-4; 7 bases match TRBD1. J lost 4 bases, V lost 5 bases, and 7 bases had no gene match. The CDR3 sequence is 15 residues long. Germline values: CDR1 LNHNV, CDR2 YYDKDF (reference sequence). The CDR3 bases are TGTGCCACCAGCCACCGACAGGGCGTTAATGAAAAACTGTTTTTT. Protein product: CATSHRQGVNEKLFF.

The CDR3 is CASSYSGQKSSYNEQYF. In DNA, the CDR3 is TGTGCCAGCAGTTACTCAGGGCAAAAGAGCTCCTACAATGAGCAGTACTTC. The chain joins TRBV6-2 or TRBV6-3 to TRBJ2-5; D call uncertain. This CDR3 comprises 17 residues. Deletions cut 0 bases from V and 11 bases from J, with 25 bases between. The germline V gene encodes CDR1 MNHEY and CDR2 SVGEGT.

This clonotype is labeled as medium-sized. CDR3 sequence (DNA): TGTGCCAGCAGCCGCTCAGGTAGCGGGAGGGTAGATACGCAGTATTTT. The encoded protein is CASSRSGSGRVDTQYF. This chain links TRBV3-1 with TRBJ2-3, with TRBD2 identical over 11 bases. The CDR3 consists of 16 residues. In germline, CDR1 is LGHDT, CDR2 YNNKEL (reference sequence). V trimming: 4 bases; J trimming: 5 bases; junction bases outside the gene matches: 8.

In its sample, this clonotype is medium-sized. This chain uses TRBV15 with TRBJ2-3; 9 bases are shared with TRBD2. Per the germline V gene, CDR1 is LNHNV and CDR2 is YYDKDF (reference sequence). This CDR3 has 15 amino acids. Trimming cost V 8 bases and J 2 bases; bases outside gene matches: 8. CDR3 nucleotides: TGTGCCACCTCGTCGGCGGGAGGGTCCACAGATACGCAGTATTTT. Protein product: CATSSAGGSTDTQYF. Drawing the rest from reference TRBV15 and TRBJ2-3, the complete variable domain is DAMVIQNPRYQVTQFGKPVTLSCSQTLNHNVMYWYQQKSSQAPKLLFHYYDKDFNNEADTPDNFQSRRPNTSFCFLDIRSPGLGDTAMYLCATSSAGGSTDTQYFGPGTRLTVL.

The table lists this clonotype with many counts. The V gene is TRBV10-2, the J gene TRBJ2-2, with 11 bases that match TRBD1. Germline lookup yields CDR1 WSHSY and CDR2 SAAADI. The CDR3 runs 16 residues. The V gene end was trimmed by 7 bases and the J gene end by 6 bases; junction bases not matched to a gene: 10. Written as DNA, the CDR3 is TGCGCCAGCACCTGGTCGGGACAGGGGGTTTCCGGGGAGCTGTTTTTT. This translates into CASTWSGQGVSGELFF.

By sample fraction, this clonotype is large. The V gene is TRBV12-5, the J gene TRBJ2-7; D call uncertain. Trimming left V 5 bases short and J 3 bases short, with 8 bases between. The CDR3 consists of 12 residues. The V gene's germline CDR1 is LGHNT and CDR2 FRNRAP. CDR3 protein: CASGASDYEQYF. The CDR3 DNA is TGTGCTAGTGGTGCTTCAGACTACGAGCAGTACTTC.

This clonotype was counted many times. One junction end does not reproduce the germline sequence, and a read error may be involved. The chain couples TRBV11-2 to TRBJ2-1; D may be TRBD2 (5 bases). The CDR3 covers 11 residues. Germline CDR1 SGHAT, CDR2 FQNNGV. DNA for the CDR3: TGTGCCAGCAACTTACGAGGGGAGCAGTTCTTC. Translation: CASNLRGEQFF.

In this sample, this clonotype turned up many times. The chain is built from TRBV5-1 and TRBJ2-2, with D possibly being TRBD1 (6 bases). The CDR3 sequence is 15 residues long. From germline, CDR1 is SGHRS and CDR2 YFSETQ. V was trimmed by 5 bases and J by 1 base, leaving 12 bases between them. CDR3 sequence (DNA): TGCGCCAGCAGGACCGGACAGATGAACACCGGGGAGCTGTTTTTT. This gives the protein CASRTGQMNTGELFF. Full variable domain (rest looked up from reference TRBV5-1 and TRBJ2-2): KAGVTQTPRYLIKTRGQQVTLSCSPISGHRSVSWYQQTPGQGLQFLFEYFSETQRNKGNFPGRFSGRQFSNSRSEMNVSTLELGDSALYLCASRTGQMNTGELFFGEGSRLTVL.

There are many counts of this clonotype. This rearrangement joins TRBV7-2 to TRBJ2-3; the match to TRBD1 covers 7 bases. V lost 5 bases and J lost 5; bases outside the gene matches: 7. The CDR3 runs 14 residues. Germline V CDR1 and CDR2: SGHTA, FQGNSA. The CDR3 sequence: CASSPRTGEDTQYF. The CDR3 DNA follows: TGTGCCAGCAGCCCACGAACAGGGGAAGATACGCAGTATTTT.

The V gene is TRBV5-6, the J gene TRBJ2-7; D remains ambiguous. The CDR3 consists of 14 residues. Trimming pared 1 base from V and 5 bases from J, leaving 13 bases between. CDR1 and CDR2 from the germline V gene are SGHDT and YYEEEE. The CDR3 bases are TGTGCCAGCAGCTTGAGAGGCAGTGCCAACGAGCAGTACTTC. Translated, it gives CASSLRGSANEQYF.

This clonotype was counted at least ten times. This chain connects TRBV11-2 to TRBJ1-3; weak D call: TRBD1 (6 bases). The CDR3 totals 14 residues. Germline V lookup: CDR1 SGHAT, CDR2 FQNNGV. Trimming shortened V by 5 bases and J by 5 bases, and 13 bases separated the two germline ends. CDR3 amino acids: CASSQQGIRNTIYF. The DNA of the CDR3 is TGTGCCAGCAGCCAGCAGGGGATAAGAAACACCATATATTTT.

This clonotype is medium-sized by share. This rearrangement joins TRBV28 to TRBJ2-1; 7 bases are a match to TRBD1. CDR1 is MDHEN, CDR2 SYDVKM, per germline. CDR3 length: 15 residues. Germline trimming cut 6 bases from V and 3 bases from J; bases unmatched to any gene: 8. The CDR3 nucleotides are TGTGCCAGCAGCCGAGGGCAGGGGGTCTACAATGAGCAGTTCTTC. Its protein product is CASSRGQGVYNEQFF.

This clonotype was recorded many times. This sequence joins TRBV13 and TRBJ2-7, with D possibly TRBD1 on 6 matching bases. The CDR3 runs 18 residues. Per the germline V gene, CDR1 is PRHDT and CDR2 is FYEKMQ (reference sequence). V lost 0 bases to trimming and J lost 2 bases, with 20 bases between them. Written as DNA, the CDR3 is TGTGCCAGCAGCTTAGGGGCAGGGGCTAGAATTATCCCCTACGAGCAGTACTTC. This encodes CASSLGAGARIIPYEQYF.

A note on this clonotype: Germline is not matched at one junction end, which may reflect a read error. The chain uses TRBV20-1 and TRBJ2-1; 9 nucleotides agree with TRBD1. The CDR3 has 15 residues. Germline V gene sequence: CDR1 DFQATT, CDR2 SNEGSKA (reference sequence). Here the CDR3 DNA reads TGCAATGCTTTTACCTGGACAGGGGCTTACAATGAGCAGTTCTTC. Translation gives CNAFTWTGAYNEQFF.

Sample share makes this clonotype medium-sized. The chain's CDR3 is CATKGEFPDTQYF. In DNA, the CDR3 is TGTGCCACCAAGGGGGAGTTCCCAGATACGCAGTATTTT. The chain uses TRBV24-1 and TRBJ2-3; D might be TRBD1 (6 bases). Germline CDR1 and CDR2: KGHDR and SFDVKD. The length of the CDR3 is 13 residues. Trimming took off 8 bases at V and 4 bases at J, with 12 bases between the two ends.

This clonotype was recorded many times. In DNA, the CDR3 is TGTGCCAGCAGTTCCCCCGGGCGGTCTAATGAAAAACTGTTTTTT. Translated: CASSSPGRSNEKLFF. The rearrangement joins TRBV6-5 to TRBJ1-4; D not resolved. CDR1 and CDR2 (germline): MNHEY, SVGAGI. V gave up 4 bases and J gave up 3 bases, with 12 bases separating them. The CDR3 runs 15 residues.

This clonotype was observed at least ten times. The chain uses TRBV5-1 and TRBJ2-3; no firm D call. Germline CDR1 reads SGHRS; CDR2 reads YFSETQ. The ends were cut back, 5 bases at V and 4 bases at J, with 11 bases in the middle. CDR3 length equals 13 residues. The CDR3 DNA follows: TGCGCCAGCAGGTCAGCAGAGGCAGATACGCAGTATTTT. This encodes CASRSAEADTQYF.

The J gene is TRBJ2-5, the V gene TRBV18; 12 bases are a match to TRBD2. Germline values: CDR1 KGHSH, CDR2 LQKENI. The V segment lost 4 bases and the J segment 5 bases; nucleotides outside the gene matches: 2. The CDR3 extends over 14 amino acids. In DNA, the CDR3 is TGTGCCAGCTCACGACTAGCGGGAGTCGAGACCCAGTACTTC. Residues: CASSRLAGVETQYF.